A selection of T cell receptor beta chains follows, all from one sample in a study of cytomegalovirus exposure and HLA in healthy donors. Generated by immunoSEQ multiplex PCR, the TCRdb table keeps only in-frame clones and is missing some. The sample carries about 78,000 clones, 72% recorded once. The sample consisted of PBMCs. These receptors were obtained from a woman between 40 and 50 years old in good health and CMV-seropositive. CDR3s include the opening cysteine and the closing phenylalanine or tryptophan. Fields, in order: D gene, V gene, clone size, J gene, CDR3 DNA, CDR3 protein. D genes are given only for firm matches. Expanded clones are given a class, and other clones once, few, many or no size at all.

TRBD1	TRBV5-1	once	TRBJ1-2	TGCGCCAGCAGCTTGCCGGGGACAGTCGCCTCTTGGGGCTACACCTTC	CASSLPGTVASWGYTF
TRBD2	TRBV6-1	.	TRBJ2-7	TGTGCCAGCAGTGCCGGACTAGCGGGGGCCTACGAGCAGTACTTC	CASSAGLAGAYEQYF
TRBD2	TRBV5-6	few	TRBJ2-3	TGTGCCAGCAGCTCCGGACTAGCGGGTAGAGGACAGTATTTT	CASSSGLAGRGQYF
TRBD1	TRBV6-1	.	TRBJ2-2	TGTGCCAGCAGTCCCCGGACAGGGTACACCGGGGAGCTGTTTTTT	CASSPRTGYTGELFF
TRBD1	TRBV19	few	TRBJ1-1	TGTGCCAGTAGGACAGGGTACAACACTGAAGCTTTCTTT	CASRTGYNTEAFF
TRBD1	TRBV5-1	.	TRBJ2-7	TGCGCCAGCAGCTTGACAGGGGTCTCCTACGAGCAGTACTTC	CASSLTGVSYEQYF
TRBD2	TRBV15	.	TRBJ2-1	TGTGCCACCACTCAAATGGGAGGGCCCTACAATGAGCAGTTCTTC	CATTQMGGPYNEQFF
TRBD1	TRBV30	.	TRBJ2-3	TGTGCCTGGAGTGTAAACCCCCCGGACAGGGGGTATACAGATACGCAGTATTTT	CAWSVNPPDRGYTDTQYF
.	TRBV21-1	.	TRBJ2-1	TGTGCCAGCAGCAACCAACGGAGAGACAATGAGCAGTTCTTC	CASSNQRRDNEQFF
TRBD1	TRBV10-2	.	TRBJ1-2	TGCGCCAGCGACAGGGGGCACAACTATGGCTACCCCTTC	CASDRGHNYGYPF
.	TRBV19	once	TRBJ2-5	TGTGCCAGTAGTAACACCTACAGGGAGATCCAGTACTTC	CASSNTYREIQYF
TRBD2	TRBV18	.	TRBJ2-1	TGTGCCAGCTCACCTATACTAGCGGGAGGTTCTAATGAGCAGTTCTTC	CASSPILAGGSNEQFF
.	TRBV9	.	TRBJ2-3	TGTGCCAGCAGCTCAACCGTGGCGGGAGATACGCAGTATTTT	CASSSTVAGDTQYF
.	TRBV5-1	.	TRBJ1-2	TGCGCCAGCAGCTCCGCGGGCGACTATGGCTACACCTTC	CASSSAGDYGYTF
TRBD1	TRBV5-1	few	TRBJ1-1	TGCGCCAGCAGCTCGCAGATACAGGGGTCCACTGAAGCTTTCTTT	CASSSQIQGSTEAFF
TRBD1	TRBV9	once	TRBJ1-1	TGTGCCAGCAGCTCTCACAGGGGATTTCAGACTGAAGCTTTCTTT	CASSSHRGFQTEAFF
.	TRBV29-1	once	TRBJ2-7	TGCAGCGTTGGTTCTAATCGGGGCGAGCAGTACTTC	CSVGSNRGEQYF
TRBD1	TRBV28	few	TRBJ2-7	TGTGCCAGCCGACGGGACAGGGGATTCTACGAGCAGTACTTC	CASRRDRGFYEQYF
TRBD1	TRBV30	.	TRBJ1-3	TGTGCCTGCCTGACAGGGGGCAACTCTGGAAACACCATATATTTT	CACLTGGNSGNTIYF
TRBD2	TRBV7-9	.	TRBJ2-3	TGTGCCAGCAGCCGTGGACTAGCGGGAGGGCTAGGGAGCACAGATACGCAGTATTTT	CASSRGLAGGLGSTDTQYF
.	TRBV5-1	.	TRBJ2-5	TGCGCCAGCAGCTTCCGAGAGACCCAGTACTTC	CASSFRETQYF
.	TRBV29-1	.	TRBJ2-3	TGCAGCGCCCTTGAACGGGACATAGATACGCAGTATTTT	CSALERDIDTQYF
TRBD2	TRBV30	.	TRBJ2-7	TGTGCCTGGAGCCCCCGTCGCGAAGCGGGAGCCCCCAGAGAGCAGTACTTC	CAWSPRREAGAPREQYF
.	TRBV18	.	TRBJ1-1	TGTGCCAGCTCACCTATCGACGGGATGGGCGCAGAAGCTTTCTTT	CASSPIDGMGAEAFF
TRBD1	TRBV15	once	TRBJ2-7	TGTGCCACCAGCAGAGGGGACAGGGCTGCGGCCTACGAGCAGTACTTC	CATSRGDRAAAYEQYF
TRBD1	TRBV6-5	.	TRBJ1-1	TGTGCCAGCGGAGGCGGTGAGACAGGGTTTTTTTCGGCTTTCTTT	CASGGGETGFFSAFF
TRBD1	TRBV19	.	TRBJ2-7	TGTGCCAGTAGTCCACGACAGGGAAAAGATTCCTACGAGCAGTACTTC	CASSPRQGKDSYEQYF
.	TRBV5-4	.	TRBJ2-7	TGTGCCAGCAGCTTAGAGGGTTACGAGCAGTACTTC	CASSLEGYEQYF
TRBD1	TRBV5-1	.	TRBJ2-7	TGCGCCAGCAGCTGGATGGGACAGTCCAGCTCCTACGAGCAGTACTTC	CASSWMGQSSSYEQYF
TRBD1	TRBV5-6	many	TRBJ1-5	TGTGCCAGCAGCTTTTCGGGGAGCACAGGGGCCTATCAGCCCCAGCATTTT	CASSFSGSTGAYQPQHF
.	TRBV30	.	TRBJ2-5	TGTGCCTGGAGTGTACAAGGGGCAGAGACCCAGTACTTC	CAWSVQGAETQYF
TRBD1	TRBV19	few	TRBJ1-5	TGTGCCAGTAGTATACAGGGGGCGCTGAGCAATCAGCCCCAGCATTTT	CASSIQGALSNQPQHF
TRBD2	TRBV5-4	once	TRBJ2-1	TGTGCCAGCAGCTTTGCGGGGGGCGGGAACAATGAGCAGTTCTTC	CASSFAGGGNNEQFF
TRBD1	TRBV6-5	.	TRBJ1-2	TGTGCCAGCAGTTACGCAGGGGGCACCTATGGCTACACCTTC	CASSYAGGTYGYTF
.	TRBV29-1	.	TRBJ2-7	TGCAGCGTCCTGGGCCCGACCCTCTACGAGCAGTACTTC	CSVLGPTLYEQYF
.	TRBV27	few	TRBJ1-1	TGTGCCAGCAGTACCTCCCAGGGGAAGGGGGACACTGAAGCTTTCTTT	CASSTSQGKGDTEAFF
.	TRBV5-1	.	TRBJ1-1	TGCGCCAGCATCCCGGGTGATCAAGCCTATAACACTGAAGCTTTCTTT	CASIPGDQAYNTEAFF
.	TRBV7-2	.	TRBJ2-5	TGTGCCAGCAGCTTCCATGAGACCCAGTACTTC	CASSFHETQYF
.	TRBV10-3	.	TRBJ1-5	TGTGCCATCAGTGAGTCGAGTCAGCCCCAGCATTTT	CAISESSQPQHF
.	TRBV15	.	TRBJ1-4	TGTGCCACCAGCAGAGGCAGGCAGGGTAATGAAAAACTGTTTTTT	CATSRGRQGNEKLFF
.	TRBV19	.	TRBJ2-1	TGTGCCAGTAGTCCGGGACGGGCGGATCCTGGGGGGGAGCAGTTCTTC	CASSPGRADPGGEQFF
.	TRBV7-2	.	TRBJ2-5	TGTGCCAGCAGCTTAGCCCCACGGGAGACCCAGTACTTC	CASSLAPRETQYF
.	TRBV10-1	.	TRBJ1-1	TGCGCCAGCAGTGATCCGACCGGGACTGAAGCTTTCTTT	CASSDPTGTEAFF
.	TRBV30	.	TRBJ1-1	TGTGCCTGGAGTCGGGAGGGGAGTGAAGCTTTCTTT	CAWSREGSEAFF
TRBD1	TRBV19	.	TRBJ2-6	TGTGCCAGTAGTGCTACAGGGGGCCTAAGCTCTGGGGCCAACGTCCTGACTTTC	CASSATGGLSSGANVLTF
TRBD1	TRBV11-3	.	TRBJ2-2	TGTGCCAGCAGCCAGTCTTGGACAGGGGCCGGGGAGCTGTTTTTT	CASSQSWTGAGELFF
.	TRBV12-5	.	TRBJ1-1	TGTGCTAGTGGCCCCAACTCAGTGGCACAGGGTGAAGCTTTCTTT	CASGPNSVAQGEAFF
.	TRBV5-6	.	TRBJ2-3	TGTGCCAGCAGCCCAGACACAGATACGCAGTATTTT	CASSPDTDTQYF